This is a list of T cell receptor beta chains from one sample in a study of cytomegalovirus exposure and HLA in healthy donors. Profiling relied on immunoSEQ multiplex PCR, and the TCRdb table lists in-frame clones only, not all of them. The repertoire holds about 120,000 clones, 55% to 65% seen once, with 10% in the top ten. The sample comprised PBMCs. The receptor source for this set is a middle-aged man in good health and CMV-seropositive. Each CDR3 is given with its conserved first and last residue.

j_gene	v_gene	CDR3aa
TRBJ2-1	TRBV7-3	CASSGGRLSSYNEQFF
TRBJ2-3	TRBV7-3	CASSLQSGGAPDTQYF
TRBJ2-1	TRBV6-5	CASSRGTRDYNEQFF
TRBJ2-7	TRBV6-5	CATSRTGGYEQYF
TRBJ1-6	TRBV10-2	CASGNVLDSSPLHF
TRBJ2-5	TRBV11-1	CASSAPGRKETQYF
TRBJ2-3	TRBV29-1	CSVDRGPSGDTQYF
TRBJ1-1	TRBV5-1	CASSLVGHPNTEAFF
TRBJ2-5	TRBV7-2	CASSTDSETQYF
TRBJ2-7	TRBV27	CASTKQGGPSYEQYF
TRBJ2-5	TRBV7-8	CASSPGAGETQYF
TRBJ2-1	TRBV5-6	CASSLALAGGLSNEQFF
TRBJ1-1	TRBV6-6	CASSLPGQGSTEAFF
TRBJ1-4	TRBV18	CASSDVDRTEKLFF
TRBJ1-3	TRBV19	CASSTRTAGNTIYF
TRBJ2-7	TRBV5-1	CASTRTVTGQGVYEQYF
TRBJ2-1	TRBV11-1	CASRQMLAEVYNEQFF
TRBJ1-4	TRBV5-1	CASSFSTATNEKLFF
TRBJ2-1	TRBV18	CASSPPTGRANEQFF
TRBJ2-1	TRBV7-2	CASSLIYNEQFF
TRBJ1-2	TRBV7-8	CASSQRQGYGYTF
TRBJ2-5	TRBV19	CASSPGQGLYQETQYF
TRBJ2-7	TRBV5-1	CASSLDPAGGGNEQYF
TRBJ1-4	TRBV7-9	CASSLWDRGFLFF
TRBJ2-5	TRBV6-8	CASNRDPGLAGKETQYF
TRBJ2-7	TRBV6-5	CASSYRQGTYEQYF
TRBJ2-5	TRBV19	CASSIEPDQETQYF
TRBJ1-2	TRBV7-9	CASSIQGVRYGYTF
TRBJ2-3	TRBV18	CASSPSGERTDTQYF
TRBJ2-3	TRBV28	CASSSGTSGSRSDTQYF
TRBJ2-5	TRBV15	CATSSHLYETGVGQETQYF
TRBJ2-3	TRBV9	CASSVSGTSGYTDTQYF
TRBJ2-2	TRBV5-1	CASSRENTGELFF
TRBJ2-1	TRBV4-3	CASSQGTPGEGNEQFF
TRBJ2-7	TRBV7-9	CASSRSGTIYYEQYF
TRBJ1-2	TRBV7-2	CASSFRQISLYGYTF
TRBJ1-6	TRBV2	CASSGRGQPDSPLHF
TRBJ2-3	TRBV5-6	CASLSGLAGTDTQYF
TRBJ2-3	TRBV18	CASSPPAGGPPDTQYF
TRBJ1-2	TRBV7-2	CASSLDGEGYGYTF
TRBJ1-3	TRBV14	CASSRNTGMGNTIYF
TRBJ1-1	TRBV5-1	CASSLGATGGITEAFF
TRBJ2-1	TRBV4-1	CASSQRSSGTKNEQFF
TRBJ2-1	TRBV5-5	CASSLYHNEQFF